This record covers a single T cell receptor beta chain. Its antigen is still unknown. There are 14 residues in the CDR3. V shed 0 bases and J shed 4 bases, with 9 bases lying between them. Germline-derived CDR1 and CDR2 are LNHDA and SQIVND (reference sequence). Produced via immunoSEQ multiplex PCR; TCRdb's table is partial and in-frame only. The data contain 60,000 to 100,000 clones, about 90% of them seen just once; the ten biggest clones take up 6% to 8.5%. This entry is derived from a study of T cell responses to AZD1222 COVID-19 vaccine. Study observations and caveats: Just a handful of AZD1222 recipients were seropositive at baseline. Vaccination with two AZD1222 doses was followed by a rise in Spike-specific TCR breadth and depth.

This chain joins TRBV19 and TRBJ2-5; unclear D gene. The receptor was isolated from an adult in good health. Source: peripheral blood, taken on day 0 of MenACWY control vaccination. The CDR3 is CASSIDLDGETQYF. The DNA for the CDR3 is TGTGCCAGTAGTATAGACCTGGACGGAGAGACCCAGTACTTC.